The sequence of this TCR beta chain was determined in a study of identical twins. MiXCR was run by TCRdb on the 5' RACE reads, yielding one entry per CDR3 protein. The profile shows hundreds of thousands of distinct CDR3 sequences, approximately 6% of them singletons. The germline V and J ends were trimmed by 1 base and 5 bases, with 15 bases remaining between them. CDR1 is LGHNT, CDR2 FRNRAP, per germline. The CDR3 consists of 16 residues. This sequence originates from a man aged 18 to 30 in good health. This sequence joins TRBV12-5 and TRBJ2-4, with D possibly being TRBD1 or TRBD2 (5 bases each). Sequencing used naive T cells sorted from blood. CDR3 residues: CASGLAIRDGENIQYF. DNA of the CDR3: TGTGCTAGTGGTTTGGCGATCCGGGACGGAGAAAACATTCAGTACTTC.